This T cell receptor beta chain appears in the sequencing data of a study of CD8 T cells in ankylosing spondylitis. This clonotype appeared many times. Its specificity is unknown. Broader study findings: Apparently characteristic of ankylosing spondylitis blood was a TCR beta motif (roughly eight highly homologous variants).

V lost 4 bases to trimming and J lost 0 bases; unmatched junction nucleotides: 5. The CDR3 totals 15 residues. TCRdb fed the 5' RACE reads into MiXCR, producing one record per CDR3 protein. The table shows around 540,000 distinct CDR3 sequences, with approximately 12% occurring only once. The TCR was taken from a male donor with ankylosing spondylitis. The sample taken for sequencing was blood, either unsorted or a sorted T cell fraction (not recorded which). V usage is TRBV12-3 or TRBV12-4 and J usage is TRBJ2-7; 8 positions match TRBD1. CDR3 coding DNA: TGTGCCAGCAGTTCGGACAGGGCCATCTCCTACGAGCAGTACTTC. Amino acids: CASSSDRAISYEQYF.